Each of the 18 T cell receptor beta chains below was sequenced from the same sample in a study of T-cell memory formation after mild COVID-19. Each CDR3 protein gets one entry after TCRdb re-called the 5' RACE reads with MiXCR. Seen here are 250,000 to 400,000 distinct CDR3 sequences, more than 13% observed once, and the top ten hold roughly a fifth. The source material was PBMCs or a T cell subset sorted from them (not recorded which). Source of these receptors: a man aged 18 to 30 who had mild COVID-19 (a few samples of this study predate the infection). Cell type and time point are not known.

The gene calls are TRBV7-9 and TRBJ2-6; D is unresolved. Per germline, CDR1 SEHNR and CDR2 FQNEAQ (reference sequence). V gave up 5 bases and J gave up 0 bases, with 8 bases separating them. CDR3 length: 15 residues. CDR3 DNA sequence: TGTGCCAGCAGCGTCCTCCTCTCTGGGGCCAACGTCCTGACTTTC. Residues: CASSVLLSGANVLTF.

Ten or more counts support this clonotype. The chain links TRBV29-1 to TRBJ2-1, with TRBD1 matching 7 bases. J gave up 4 bases and V 1 base, and 13 bases lay outside the gene matches. The CDR3 is 17 amino acids. Germline V gene data show CDR1 as SQVTM and CDR2 as ANQGSEA. In DNA form, the CDR3 reads TGCAGCGTTGAAGGGGAAATAGGGGGCGCCGGTTACAATGAGCAGTTCTTC. Translated: CSVEGEIGGAGYNEQFF.

This clonotype has just a few counts. This chain joins TRBV5-1 and TRBJ2-1; maybe TRBD1 (5 bases). V was cut by 4 bases and J by 4 bases, with 12 bases left in between. Germline values: CDR1 SGHRS, CDR2 YFSETQ. CDR3 length equals 14 residues. CDR3 region: CASSTGSAYNEQFF. CDR3 coding DNA: TGCGCCAGCAGCACAGGCTCTGCGTACAATGAGCAGTTCTTC.

This clonotype was counted many times. Written as DNA, the CDR3 is TGTGCCAGCAGCCATCTGACAGGTGGCACTGAAGCTTTCTTT. It yields the protein CASSHLTGGTEAFF. This chain connects TRBV6-5 to TRBJ1-1, with D possibly matching TRBD1 (6 bases). Trimming shortened V by 6 bases and J by 4 bases, and 15 bases separated the two germline ends. The CDR3 length is 14 residues. The V gene's germline CDR1 is MNHEY and CDR2 SVGAGI.

V is TRBV4-3 and J is TRBJ1-1, with no clear D. Germline-derived CDR1 and CDR2 are LGHNA and YSLEER. The V and J ends lost 1 base and 0 bases respectively, with 9 bases between them. CDR3 size: 15 residues. The CDR3 sequence: CASSQAEGLNTEAFF. The CDR3 DNA follows: TGCGCCAGCAGCCAAGCCGAAGGGTTGAACACTGAAGCTTTCTTT.

This clonotype was seen only a few times. The V call is TRBV7-9, the J call TRBJ2-6; the match to TRBD1 covers 8 bases. The germline V gene encodes CDR1 SEHNR and CDR2 FQNEAQ (reference sequence). After removal of 3 bases from V and 0 bases from J, the junction contained 7 bases not matched to a gene. The CDR3 consists of 18 residues. CDR3 in amino acids: CASSFGRGRFSGANVLTF. The DNA for the CDR3 is TGTGCCAGCAGCTTCGGCAGGGGGCGGTTCTCTGGGGCCAACGTCCTGACTTTC.

The chain has TRBV29-1 and TRBJ1-3; no reliable D call. Looked up from germline, CDR1 is SQVTM and CDR2 is ANQGSEA. V was trimmed by 0 bases and J by 0 bases, leaving 6 bases between them. CDR3 length: 14 amino acids. The CDR3 DNA is TGCAGCGTTGAAGAACGGAACTCTGGAAACACCATATATTTT. Its protein product is CSVEERNSGNTIYF.

The table lists this clonotype with a few counts. This chain joins TRBV11-2 and TRBJ2-1; 8 bases line up with TRBD2. With V trimmed by 4 bases and J by 4 bases, 6 bases remained unmatched. Germline CDR1 and CDR2: SGHAT and FQNNGV. This CDR3 comprises 15 residues. Here the CDR3 DNA reads TGTGCCAGCAGCTCTTATAGCGGGGTATACAATGAGCAGTTCTTC. Amino acid sequence: CASSSYSGVYNEQFF.

The chain recombines TRBV5-6 with TRBJ2-7; the D is unclear. V was cut by 0 bases and J by 2 bases, with 9 bases left in between. CDR1 and CDR2 (germline): SGHDT, YYEEEE. The CDR3 is 14 residues long. The CDR3 region is CASSLAGQTYEQYV. CDR3 DNA sequence: TGTGCCAGCAGCTTGGCCGGGCAGACCTACGAGCAGTACGTC.

This chain links TRBV18 with TRBJ1-1, with 7 bases identical to TRBD1. V lost 4 bases and J lost 1; bases outside the gene matches: 6. The CDR3 consists of 15 residues. CDR1 and CDR2 from the germline V gene are KGHSH and LQKENI. The CDR3 protein is CASSLQGFRNTEAFF. CDR3 sequence (DNA): TGTGCCAGCTCACTACAGGGGTTTCGGAACACTGAAGCTTTCTTT.

This clonotype was seen a handful of times. The CDR3 sequence: CASSLGPWVHEQFF. The DNA for the CDR3 is TGTGCCAGCAGCTTAGGGCCGTGGGTGCATGAGCAGTTCTTC. The chain couples TRBV7-2 to TRBJ2-1; no definite D call. Germline V CDR1 and CDR2: SGHTA, FQGNSA. The CDR3 loop spans 14 amino acids. V lost 1 base and J lost 8, with 12 bases in between.

This clonotype appeared many times. The chain couples TRBV12-3 or TRBV12-4 to TRBJ2-5; D unclear. Trimming left V 2 bases short and J 3 bases short, with 13 bases between. The CDR3 spans 15 residues. Here the CDR3 DNA reads TGTGCCAGCAGTTTACCGCCGGGCGCTGAAGAGACCCAGTACTTC. Translating gives CASSLPPGAEETQYF.

The rearrangement links TRBV7-2 to TRBJ2-1; 11 bases map to TRBD2. Germline values: CDR1 SGHTA, CDR2 FQGNSA. CDR3 length: 12 residues. V shed 5 bases, J shed 16 bases, and the junction held 7 bases outside the gene matches. The CDR3 loop reads CASSTLAGGSFF. CDR3 nucleotides: TGTGCCAGCAGCACTCTAGCGGGGGGATCTTTCTTC.

The V gene is TRBV13, the J gene TRBJ2-7, with TRBD2 matching 8 bases. The junction had 11 bases not matched to a gene; V was cut back by 5 bases and J by 5 bases. The V gene's germline CDR1 is PRHDT and CDR2 FYEKMQ (reference sequence). The CDR3 sequence is 15 residues long. This chain's CDR3 is CASSLKGLAGHEQYF. DNA of the CDR3: TGTGCCAGCAGCCTAAAAGGGCTAGCGGGCCACGAGCAGTACTTC.

The chain combines TRBV4-2 with TRBJ2-1; 8 bases are shared with TRBD2. J lost 5 bases, V lost 4 bases, and 7 bases had no gene match. This CDR3 region has 15 residues. Germline V gives CDR1 LGHNA, CDR2 YNFKEQ. This chain's CDR3 is CASSPRQAGDNEQFF. CDR3 nucleotide sequence: TGTGCCAGCAGCCCTCGACAAGCGGGGGACAATGAGCAGTTCTTC.

This clonotype was seen ten or more times. This chain links TRBV3-1 with TRBJ2-1, with TRBD2 matching 10 bases. This CDR3 spans 14 amino acids. Germline V gives CDR1 LGHDT, CDR2 YNNKEL (reference sequence). V lost 5 bases to trimming and J lost 6 bases; unmatched junction nucleotides: 4. The CDR3 region is CASSSSGGANEQFF. CDR3 sequence (DNA): TGTGCCAGCAGCTCCAGCGGGGGGGCCAATGAGCAGTTCTTC.

This clonotype showed up many times. The genes are TRBV28 and TRBJ2-7; TRBD1 matches 7 bases. Germline CDR1 MDHEN, CDR2 SYDVKM. V trimming: 6 bases; J trimming: 2 bases; junction bases outside the gene matches: 4. This CDR3 contains 13 residues. The CDR3 protein is CASSRQGPYEQYV. CDR3 DNA sequence: TGTGCCAGCAGCAGACAGGGCCCCTACGAGCAGTACGTC.

This clonotype has a handful of counts. This chain links TRBV7-2 with TRBJ2-3; D is perhaps TRBD1 or TRBD2 (7 bases each). The germline CDR1 and CDR2 sequences are SGHTA and FQGNSA. The CDR3 spans 14 residues. V was clipped by 8 bases and J by 4 bases, with 16 bases between them. CDR3 loop: CASFGGGGSDTQYF. CDR3 in DNA: TGTGCCAGCTTTGGGGGAGGGGGCTCAGATACGCAGTATTTT.